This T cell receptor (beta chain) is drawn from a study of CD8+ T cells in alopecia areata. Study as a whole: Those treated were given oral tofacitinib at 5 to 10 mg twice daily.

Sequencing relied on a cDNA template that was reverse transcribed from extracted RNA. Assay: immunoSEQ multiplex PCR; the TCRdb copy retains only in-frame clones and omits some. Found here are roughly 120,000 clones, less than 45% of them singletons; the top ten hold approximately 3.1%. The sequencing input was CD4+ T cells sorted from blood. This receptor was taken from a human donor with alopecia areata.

The CDR3 loop is CASSSSGGAVPDTQYF. The CDR3 DNA reads as TGCGCCAGCAGCTCTTCAGGGGGCGCGGTCCCAGATACGCAGTATTTT. This rearrangement joins TRBV5-1 to TRBJ2-3, with 8 bases aligning to TRBD1. V dropped 3 bases and J dropped 4; count of bases not matched to a gene: 10. From germline, CDR1 is SGHRS and CDR2 YFSETQ. The CDR3 consists of 16 residues.